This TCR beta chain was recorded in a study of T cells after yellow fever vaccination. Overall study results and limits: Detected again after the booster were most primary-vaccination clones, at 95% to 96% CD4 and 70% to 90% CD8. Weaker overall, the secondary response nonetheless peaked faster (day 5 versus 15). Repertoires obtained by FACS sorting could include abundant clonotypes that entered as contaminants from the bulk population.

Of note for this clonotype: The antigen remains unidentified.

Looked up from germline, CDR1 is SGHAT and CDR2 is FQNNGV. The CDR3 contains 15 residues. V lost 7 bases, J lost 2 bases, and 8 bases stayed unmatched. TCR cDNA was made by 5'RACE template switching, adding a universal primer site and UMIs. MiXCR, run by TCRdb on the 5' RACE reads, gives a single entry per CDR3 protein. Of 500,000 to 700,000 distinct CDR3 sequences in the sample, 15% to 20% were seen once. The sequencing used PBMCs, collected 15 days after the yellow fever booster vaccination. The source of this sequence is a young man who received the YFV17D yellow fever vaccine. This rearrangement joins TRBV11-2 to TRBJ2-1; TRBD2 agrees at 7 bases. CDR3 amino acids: CASTMGGNPYNEQFF. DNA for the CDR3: TGTGCCAGCACCATGGGGGGGAACCCCTACAATGAGCAGTTCTTC.